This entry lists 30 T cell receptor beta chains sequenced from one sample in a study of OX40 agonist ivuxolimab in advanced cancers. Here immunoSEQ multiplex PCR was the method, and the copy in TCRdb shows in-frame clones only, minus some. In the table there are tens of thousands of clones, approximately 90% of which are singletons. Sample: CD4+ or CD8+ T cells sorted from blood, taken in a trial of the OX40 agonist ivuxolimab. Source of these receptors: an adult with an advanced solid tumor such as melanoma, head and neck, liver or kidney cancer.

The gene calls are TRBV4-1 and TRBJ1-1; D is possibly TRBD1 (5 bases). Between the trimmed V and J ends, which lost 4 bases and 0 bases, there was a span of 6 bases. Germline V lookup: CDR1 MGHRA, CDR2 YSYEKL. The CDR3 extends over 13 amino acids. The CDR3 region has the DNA TGCGCCAGCAGCCCGACAGTGAACACTGAAGCTTTCTTT. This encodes CASSPTVNTEAFF.

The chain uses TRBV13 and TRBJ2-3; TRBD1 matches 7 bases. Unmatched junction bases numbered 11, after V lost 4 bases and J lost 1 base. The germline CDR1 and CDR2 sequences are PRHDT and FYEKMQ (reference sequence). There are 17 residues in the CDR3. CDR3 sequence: CASSSAARDRGTDTQYF. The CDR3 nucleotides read TGTGCCAGCAGCTCTGCGGCCCGGGACAGAGGCACAGATACGCAGTATTTT.

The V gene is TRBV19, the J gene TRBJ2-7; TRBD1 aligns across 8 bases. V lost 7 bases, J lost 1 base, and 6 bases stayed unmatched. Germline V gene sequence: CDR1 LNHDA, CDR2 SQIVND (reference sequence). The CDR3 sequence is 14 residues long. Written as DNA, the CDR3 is TGTGCCAGTAAACCCGGGACAGGTTCCTACGAGCAGTACTTC. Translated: CASKPGTGSYEQYF.

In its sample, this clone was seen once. In DNA form, the CDR3 reads TGTGCCAGCAGCTTGGGTAATGAGCAGTTCTTC. Encoded protein: CASSLGNEQFF. V usage is TRBV5-6 and J usage is TRBJ2-1; D not resolved. Germline V gives CDR1 SGHDT, CDR2 YYEEEE. The CDR3 is 11 amino acids. Trimming cost V 0 bases and J 7 bases, with 2 bases left between them.

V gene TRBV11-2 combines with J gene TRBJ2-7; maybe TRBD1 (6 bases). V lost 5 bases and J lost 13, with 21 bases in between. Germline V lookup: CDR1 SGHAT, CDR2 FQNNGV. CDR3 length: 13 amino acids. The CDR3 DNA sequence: TGTGCCAGCAGCCCGAGGATCTTCGGGGACATATACTTC. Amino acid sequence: CASSPRIFGDIYF.

DNA of the CDR3: TGTGCCAGCAGCTTTCCCTCGACTAGGGGGGCCGAAGATACGCAGTATTTT. Its protein product is CASSFPSTRGAEDTQYF. The genes are TRBV7-9 and TRBJ2-3, with D perhaps matching TRBD1 or TRBD2 (6 bases each). The CDR3 runs to 17 residues. V was shortened by 3 bases and J by 5 bases, with 21 bases between the two germline ends. The germline gives CDR1 SEHNR, CDR2 FQNEAQ (reference sequence).

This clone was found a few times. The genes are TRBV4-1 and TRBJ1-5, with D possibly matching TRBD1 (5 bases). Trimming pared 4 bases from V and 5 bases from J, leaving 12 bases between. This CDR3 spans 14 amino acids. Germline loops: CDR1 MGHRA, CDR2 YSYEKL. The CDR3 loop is CASSPAGGYQPQHF. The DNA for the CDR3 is TGCGCCAGCAGCCCAGCCGGGGGATATCAGCCCCAGCATTTT.

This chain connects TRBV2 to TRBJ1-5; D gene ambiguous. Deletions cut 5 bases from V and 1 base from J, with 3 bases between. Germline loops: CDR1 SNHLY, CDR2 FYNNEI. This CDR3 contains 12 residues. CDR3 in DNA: TGTGCCAGCAGTTGGAGCAATCAGCCCCAGCATTTT. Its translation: CASSWSNQPQHF.

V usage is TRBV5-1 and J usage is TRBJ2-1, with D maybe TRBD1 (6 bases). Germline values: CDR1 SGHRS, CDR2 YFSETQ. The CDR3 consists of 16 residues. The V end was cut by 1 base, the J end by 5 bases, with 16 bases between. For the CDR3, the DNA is TGCGCCAGCAGCTTGTTGTATACAGGGCTGGACAATGAGCAGTTCTTC. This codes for CASSLLYTGLDNEQFF.

The CDR3 sequence is CASWETGHLGTGELFF. DNA for the CDR3: TGTGCCAGCTGGGAAACGGGACACCTGGGGACCGGGGAGCTGTTTTTT. The V call is TRBV7-8, the J call TRBJ2-2, with D perhaps matching TRBD1 (6 bases). The CDR3 runs to 16 residues. Germline values: CDR1 SGHVS, CDR2 FQNEAQ. V was shortened by 8 bases and J by 5 bases, with 21 bases between the two germline ends. The whole variable domain, remainder taken from reference TRBV7-8 and TRBJ2-2, is GAGVSQSPRYKVAKRGQDVALRCDPISGHVSLFWYQQALGQGPEFLTYFQNEAQLDKSGLPSDRFFAERPEGSVSTLKIQRTQQEDSAVYLCASWETGHLGTGELFFGEGSRLTVL.

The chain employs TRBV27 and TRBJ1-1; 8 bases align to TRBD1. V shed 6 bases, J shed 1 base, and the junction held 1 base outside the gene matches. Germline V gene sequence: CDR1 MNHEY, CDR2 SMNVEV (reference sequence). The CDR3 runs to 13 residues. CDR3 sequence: CASRDRGNTEAFF. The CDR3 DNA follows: TGTGCCAGCAGAGACAGGGGGAACACTGAAGCTTTCTTT.

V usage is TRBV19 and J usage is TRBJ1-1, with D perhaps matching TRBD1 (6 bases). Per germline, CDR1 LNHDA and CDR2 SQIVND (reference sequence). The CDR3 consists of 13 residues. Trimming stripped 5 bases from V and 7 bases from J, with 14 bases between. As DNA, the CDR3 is TGTGCCAGTAGTCCACACAGGGCCCATGAAGCTTTCTTT. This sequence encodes CASSPHRAHEAFF.

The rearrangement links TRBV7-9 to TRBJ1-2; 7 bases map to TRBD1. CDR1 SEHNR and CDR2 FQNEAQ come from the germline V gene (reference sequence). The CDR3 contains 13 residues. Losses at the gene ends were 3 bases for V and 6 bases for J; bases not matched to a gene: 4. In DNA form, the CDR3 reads TGTGCCAGCAGCTTTGACAGGGAGGATGGCTACACCTTC. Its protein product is CASSFDREDGYTF.

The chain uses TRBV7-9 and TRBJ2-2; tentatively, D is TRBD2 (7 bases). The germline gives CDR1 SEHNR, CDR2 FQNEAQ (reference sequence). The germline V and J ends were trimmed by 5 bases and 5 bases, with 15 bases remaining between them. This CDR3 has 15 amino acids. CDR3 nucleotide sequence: TGTGCCAGCAGCACCAACAGGGAGGGTACCGGGGAGCTGTTTTTT. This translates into CASSTNREGTGELFF.

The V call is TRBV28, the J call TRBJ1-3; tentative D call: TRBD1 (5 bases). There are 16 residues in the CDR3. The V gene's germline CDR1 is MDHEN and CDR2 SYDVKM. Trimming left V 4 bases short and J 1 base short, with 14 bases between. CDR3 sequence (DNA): TGTGCCAGCAGTTCAAAGGGACGGGTTTCTGGAAACACCATATATTTT. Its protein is CASSSKGRVSGNTIYF.

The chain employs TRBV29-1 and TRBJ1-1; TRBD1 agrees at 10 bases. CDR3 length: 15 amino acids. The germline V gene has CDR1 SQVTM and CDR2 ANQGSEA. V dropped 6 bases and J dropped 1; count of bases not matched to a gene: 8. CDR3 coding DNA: TGCAGCGTCCGACCCGGGACAGGGGCGAACACTGAAGCTTTCTTT. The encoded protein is CSVRPGTGANTEAFF. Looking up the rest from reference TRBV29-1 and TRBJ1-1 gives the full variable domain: SAVISQKPSRDICQRGTSLTIQCQVDSQVTMMFWYRQQPGQSLTLIATANQGSEATYESGFVIDKFPISRPNLTFSTLTVSNMSPEDSSIYLCSVRPGTGANTEAFFGQGTRLTVV.

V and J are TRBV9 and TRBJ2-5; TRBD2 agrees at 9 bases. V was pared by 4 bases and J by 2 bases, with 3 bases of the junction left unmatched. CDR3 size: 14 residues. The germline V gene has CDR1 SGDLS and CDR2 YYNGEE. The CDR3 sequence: CASSKLAGQETQYF. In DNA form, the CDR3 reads TGTGCCAGCAGCAAACTAGCGGGTCAAGAGACCCAGTACTTC.

The CDR3 region has the DNA TGTGCCAGTACCCCCGGGGCCGTAGGGGCCCTCCACTTT. Translating it yields CASTPGAVGALHF. The chain carries TRBV19 and TRBJ1-6; TRBD1 might be the D (5 bases). The CDR3 is made up of 13 amino acids. The germline V gene has CDR1 LNHDA and CDR2 SQIVND (reference sequence). V lost 7 bases and J lost 14, with 18 bases in between.

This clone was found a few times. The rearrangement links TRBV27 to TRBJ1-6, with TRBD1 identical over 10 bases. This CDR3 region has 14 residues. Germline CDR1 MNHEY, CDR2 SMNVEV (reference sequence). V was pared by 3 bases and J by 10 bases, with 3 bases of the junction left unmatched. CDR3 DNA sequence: TGTGCCAGCAGTTTCGGGACAGGGGTATCACCCCTCCACTTT. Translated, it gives CASSFGTGVSPLHF.

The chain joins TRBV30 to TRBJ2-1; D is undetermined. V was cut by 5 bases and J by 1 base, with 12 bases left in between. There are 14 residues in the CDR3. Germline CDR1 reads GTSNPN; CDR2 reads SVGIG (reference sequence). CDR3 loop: CAWVGSFSYNEQFF. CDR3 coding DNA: TGTGCCTGGGTCGGAAGTTTTTCCTACAATGAGCAGTTCTTC.

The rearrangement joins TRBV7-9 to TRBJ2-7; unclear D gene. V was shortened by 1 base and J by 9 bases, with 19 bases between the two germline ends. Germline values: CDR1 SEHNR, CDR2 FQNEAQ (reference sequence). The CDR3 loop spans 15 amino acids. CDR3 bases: TGTGCCAGCAGCTTAGTCGGTGGGCTAGGCTCCGGGCAGTACTTC. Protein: CASSLVGGLGSGQYF.

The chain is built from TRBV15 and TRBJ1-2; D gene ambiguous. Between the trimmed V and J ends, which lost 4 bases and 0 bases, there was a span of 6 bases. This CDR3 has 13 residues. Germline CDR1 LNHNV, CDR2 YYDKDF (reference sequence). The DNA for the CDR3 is TGTGCCACCAGCATTACCACTAACTATGGCTACACCTTC. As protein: CATSITTNYGYTF.

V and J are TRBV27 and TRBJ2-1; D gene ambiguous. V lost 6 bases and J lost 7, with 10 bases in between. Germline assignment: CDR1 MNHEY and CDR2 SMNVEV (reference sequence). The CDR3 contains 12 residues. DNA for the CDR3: TGTGCCAGCAGCAGGACGGAGAATGAGCAGTTCTTC. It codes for CASSRTENEQFF.

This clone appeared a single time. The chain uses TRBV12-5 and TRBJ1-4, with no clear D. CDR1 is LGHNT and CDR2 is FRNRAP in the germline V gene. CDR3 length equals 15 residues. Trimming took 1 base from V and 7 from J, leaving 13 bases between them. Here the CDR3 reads CASGLEYKVPEKLFF. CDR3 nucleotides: TGTGCTAGTGGTTTGGAATATAAGGTTCCTGAAAAACTGTTTTTT.

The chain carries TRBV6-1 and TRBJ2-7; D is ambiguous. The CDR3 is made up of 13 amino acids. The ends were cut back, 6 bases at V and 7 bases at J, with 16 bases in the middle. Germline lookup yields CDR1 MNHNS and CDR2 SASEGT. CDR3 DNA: TGTGCCAGCAGGGACCTAGGATACGAGGAGCAGTACTTC. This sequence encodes CASRDLGYEEQYF.

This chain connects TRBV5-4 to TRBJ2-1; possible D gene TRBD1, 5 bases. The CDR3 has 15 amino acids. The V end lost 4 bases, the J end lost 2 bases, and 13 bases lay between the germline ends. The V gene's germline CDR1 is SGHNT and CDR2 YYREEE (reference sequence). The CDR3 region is CASSMGPAPYNEQFF. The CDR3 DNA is TGTGCCAGCAGCATGGGGCCGGCCCCCTACAATGAGCAGTTCTTC.

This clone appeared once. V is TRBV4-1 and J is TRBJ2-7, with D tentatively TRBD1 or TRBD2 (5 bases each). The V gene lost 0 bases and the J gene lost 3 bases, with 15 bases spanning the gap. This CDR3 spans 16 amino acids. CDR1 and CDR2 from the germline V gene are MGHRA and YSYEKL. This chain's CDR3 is CASSQDWDLNFYEQYF. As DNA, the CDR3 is TGCGCCAGCAGCCAAGATTGGGACCTAAACTTCTACGAGCAGTACTTC.

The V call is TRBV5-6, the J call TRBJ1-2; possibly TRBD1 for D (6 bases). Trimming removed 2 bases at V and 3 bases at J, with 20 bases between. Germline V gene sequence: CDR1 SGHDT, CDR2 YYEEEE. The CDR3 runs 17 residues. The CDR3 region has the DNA TGTGCCAGCAGCTTATGGTCAGGGGTCGGGACCGACTATGGCTACACCTTC. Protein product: CASSLWSGVGTDYGYTF.

CDR3: CATSSEGARQGGTGELFF. CDR3 nucleotides: TGTGCCACCAGCAGCGAAGGGGCAAGACAGGGCGGGACCGGGGAGCTGTTTTTT. V is TRBV15 and J is TRBJ2-2, with TRBD1 matching 7 bases. CDR3 length equals 18 residues. From germline, CDR1 is LNHNV and CDR2 YYDKDF (reference sequence). Trimming took 3 bases from V and 5 from J; bases not matched to a gene: 15.

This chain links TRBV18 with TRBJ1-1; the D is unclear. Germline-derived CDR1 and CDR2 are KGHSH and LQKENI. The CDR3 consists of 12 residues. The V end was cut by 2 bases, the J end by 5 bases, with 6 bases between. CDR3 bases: TGTGCCAGCTCACCAGTGAGGACTGAAGCTTTCTTT. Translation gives CASSPVRTEAFF.